This TCR beta chain was obtained from a study of blood T cell repertoires in COVID-19. Study information: Italy, Spain and the United States were the sources of the convalescent and acute COVID-19 samples. Nucleic acid was either cDNA or gDNA, and it came from T cells, B-cell-depleted T cells, or PBMCs.

The table lists this clone with a few counts. Patients at the Seattle site were enrolled during active infection and followed longitudinally. Germline CDR1 and CDR2: MDHEN and SYDVKM. V dropped 6 bases and J dropped 5; count of bases not matched to a gene: 5. The CDR3 runs 14 residues. As handled by the study authors: Cell counts per sample came from amplifying reference gene primers. The assay was immunoSEQ multiplex PCR, and TCRdb's table has in-frame clones only and misses some. V and J calls and clone size are given by that table; D and trimming were obtained from the DNA. The sample shows more than 300,000 clones, 87% of them seen only once.

V gene TRBV28 combines with J gene TRBJ2-2, with 8 bases fitting TRBD1. This TCR was sampled from a woman between 25 and 40 years old with COVID-19, enrolled during active disease. Input material: peripheral blood. CDR3 bases: TGTGCCAGCAGCTGGACAGGGAGAACCGGGGAGCTGTTTTTT. Amino acid sequence: CASSWTGRTGELFF.